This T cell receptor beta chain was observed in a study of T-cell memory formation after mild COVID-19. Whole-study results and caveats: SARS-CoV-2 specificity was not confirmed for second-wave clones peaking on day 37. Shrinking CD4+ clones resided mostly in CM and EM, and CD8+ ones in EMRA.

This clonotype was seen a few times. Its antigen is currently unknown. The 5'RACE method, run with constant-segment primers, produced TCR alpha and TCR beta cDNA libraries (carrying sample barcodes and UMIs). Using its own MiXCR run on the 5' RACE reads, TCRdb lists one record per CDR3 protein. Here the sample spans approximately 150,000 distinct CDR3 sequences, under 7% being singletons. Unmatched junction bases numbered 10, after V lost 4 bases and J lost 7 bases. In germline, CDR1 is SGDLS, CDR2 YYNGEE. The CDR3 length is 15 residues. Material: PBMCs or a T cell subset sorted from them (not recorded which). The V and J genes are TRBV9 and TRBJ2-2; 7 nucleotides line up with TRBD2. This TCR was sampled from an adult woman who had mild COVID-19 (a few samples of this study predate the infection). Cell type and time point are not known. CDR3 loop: CASSSEREVVGELFF. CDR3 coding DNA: TGTGCCAGCAGCTCCGAGCGGGAAGTAGTCGGGGAGCTGTTTTTT.